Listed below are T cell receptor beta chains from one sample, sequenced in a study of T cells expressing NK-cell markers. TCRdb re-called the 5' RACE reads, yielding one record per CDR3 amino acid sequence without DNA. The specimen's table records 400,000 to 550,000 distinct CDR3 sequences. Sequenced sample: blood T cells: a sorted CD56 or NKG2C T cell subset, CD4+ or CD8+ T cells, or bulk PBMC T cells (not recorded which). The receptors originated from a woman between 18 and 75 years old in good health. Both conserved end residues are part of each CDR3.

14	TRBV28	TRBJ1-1	CASSFWIGTVGPFF
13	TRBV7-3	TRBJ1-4	CASSLTADEKLFF
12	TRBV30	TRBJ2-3	CAWSWGGDTQYF
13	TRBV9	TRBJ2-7	CASSVDSSDEQYF
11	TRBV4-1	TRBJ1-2	CASSQADRYTF
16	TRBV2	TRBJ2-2	CASSARDRGTTGELFF
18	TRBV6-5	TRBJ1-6	CASSYSSATYSYNSPLHF
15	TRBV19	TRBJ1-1	CASTVGPTLNTEAFF
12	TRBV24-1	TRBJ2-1	CATGAAGGEQFF
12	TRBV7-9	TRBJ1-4	CASSPRAEKLFF
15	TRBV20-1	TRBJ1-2	CSAARRTSLGYGYTF
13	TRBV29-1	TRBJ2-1	CSETGTSGNEQFF
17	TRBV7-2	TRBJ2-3	CASSSSKAGVRTDTQYF
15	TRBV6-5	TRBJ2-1	CASSYGDGTYNEQFF
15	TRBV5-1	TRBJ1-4	CASSLGEYSVEKLFF
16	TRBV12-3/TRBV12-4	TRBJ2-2	CASSSKGQGNTGELFF
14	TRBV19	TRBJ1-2	CASRRAGGPYGYTF
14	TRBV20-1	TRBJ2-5	CSATTGSLRETQYF
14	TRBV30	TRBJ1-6	CAWIGQGAGSPLHF
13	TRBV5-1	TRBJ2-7	CASSSPPSHEQYF
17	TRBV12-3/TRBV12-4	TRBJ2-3	CASRQEPSRGRTDTQYF
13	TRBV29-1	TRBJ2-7	CSVGAAPTYEQYF
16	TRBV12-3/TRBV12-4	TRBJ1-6	CASSSQGSGKFSPLHF
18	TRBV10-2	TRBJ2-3	CASSEGGAGQGITDTQYF
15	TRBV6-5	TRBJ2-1	CASSYSASGLNEQFF
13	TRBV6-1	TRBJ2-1	CASSPQGMNEQFF
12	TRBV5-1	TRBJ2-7	CASSLVDHEQYF
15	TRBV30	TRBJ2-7	CAWSDWQGTGYEQYF
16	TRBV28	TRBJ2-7	CASSLWASPLSYEQYF
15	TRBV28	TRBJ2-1	CASRPDPSSYNEQFF
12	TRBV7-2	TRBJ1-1	CASSLVHQEAFF
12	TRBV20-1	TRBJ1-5	CSAQGGDWPQHF
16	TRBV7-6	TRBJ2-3	CASSLGQLQTRDTQYF
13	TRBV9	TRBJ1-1	CASSVVLNTEAFF
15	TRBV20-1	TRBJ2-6	CSASQGPPGANVLTF
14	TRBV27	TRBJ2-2	CASSLTGFTGELFF
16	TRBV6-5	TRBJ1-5	CASSYSPGGSNQPQHF
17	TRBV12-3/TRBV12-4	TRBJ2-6	CASSLRGSHSGANVLTF